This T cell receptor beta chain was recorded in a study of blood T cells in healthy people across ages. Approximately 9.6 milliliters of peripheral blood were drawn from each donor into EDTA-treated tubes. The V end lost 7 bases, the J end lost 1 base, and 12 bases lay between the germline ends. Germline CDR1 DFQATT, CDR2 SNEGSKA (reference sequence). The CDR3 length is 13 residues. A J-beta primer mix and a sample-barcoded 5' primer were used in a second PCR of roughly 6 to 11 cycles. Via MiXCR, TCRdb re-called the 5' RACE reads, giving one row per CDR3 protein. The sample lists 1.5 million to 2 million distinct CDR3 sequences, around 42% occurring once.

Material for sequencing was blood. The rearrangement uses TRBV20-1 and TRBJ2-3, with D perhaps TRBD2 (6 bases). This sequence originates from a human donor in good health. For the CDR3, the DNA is TGCAGTGGGGCGGAGCGGGGCACAGATACGCAGTATTTT. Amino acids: CSGAERGTDTQYF.